The 5 T cell receptor beta chains listed next were all sequenced from one sample in a study of control samples from healthy donors and cancer patients. The assay was immunoSEQ multiplex PCR, and TCRdb's table has in-frame clones only and misses some. The sample lists 70,000 to 80,000 clones, 89% occurring once. What was sequenced was PBMCs. All receptors derive from a woman between 45 and 65 years old with colorectal cancer.

The J gene is TRBJ2-7, the V gene TRBV5-5; D remains ambiguous. V shed 4 bases and J shed 7 bases, with 15 bases lying between them. The CDR3 runs 13 residues. From germline, CDR1 is SGHKS and CDR2 YYEKEE (reference sequence). Written as DNA, the CDR3 is TGTGCCAGCAGCCTCAGCCCCCTAGGGGAGCAGTACGTC. Protein product: CASSLSPLGEQYV.

This chain joins TRBV11-3 and TRBJ1-1, with 8 nucleotides matching TRBD1. Germline CDR1 is SGHNT and CDR2 is YENEEA. V shed 9 bases, J shed 0 bases, and the junction held 3 bases outside the gene matches. The CDR3 spans 13 residues. Here the CDR3 DNA reads TGTGCCAGTGGACAGGGCGTGAACACTGAAGCTTTCTTT. Translated, it gives CASGQGVNTEAFF.

The chain is built from TRBV4-3 and TRBJ2-5, with TRBD2 identical over 9 bases. This CDR3 has 15 amino acids. The trim removed 0 bases at V and 1 base at J, leaving 0 bases unmatched. The germline V gene encodes CDR1 LGHNA and CDR2 YSLEER. The CDR3 loop reads CASSQERGGQETQYF. The CDR3 DNA follows: TGCGCCAGCAGCCAAGAGCGGGGGGGCCAAGAGACCCAGTACTTC.

CDR3 sequence (DNA): TGTGCCAGCAGTGAGGACAACCTCCTGGGGCAGTACGTC. This codes for CASSEDNLLGQYV. V is TRBV6-1 and J is TRBJ2-7; tentative D call: TRBD1 (5 bases). CDR3 length equals 13 residues. Trimming took 3 bases from V and 9 from J, leaving 15 bases between them. Germline CDR1 reads MNHNS; CDR2 reads SASEGT.

The chain is built from TRBV5-8 and TRBJ1-5, with no clear D. CDR1 is SGHTS and CDR2 is YDEGEE in the germline V gene. V was clipped by 3 bases and J by 6 bases, with 13 bases between them. This CDR3 spans 14 amino acids. The CDR3 DNA follows: TGTGCCAGCAGCTCTGGACGGGTTAGTCAGCCCCAGCATTTT. This codes for CASSSGRVSQPQHF.